This TCR beta chain came from a study of identical twins. V dropped 7 bases and J dropped 5 bases, with 15 bases sitting between them. The CDR3 loop spans 14 amino acids. Points from the study as a whole: Partly confounded zero-insertion analyses could result from invariant MAIT and iNKT cells.

With template switching, a universal primer site was added, and the cDNA carried unique molecular identifiers. A single record per CDR3 protein comes from TCRdb applying MiXCR to the 5' RACE reads. The data show approximately 230,000 distinct CDR3 sequences, over 5.5% seen once. This clonotype was observed many times. The antigen remains undetermined. The same sample was also studied in work on T cells expressing NK-cell markers. That source notes: Repertoire data for TCR beta were derived from sorted T cells (CD3+CD56+NKG2C+, CD3+CD56+NKG2C- and CD3+CD56-NKG2C+).

The receptor comes from a woman between 18 and 29 years old in good health. The chain combines TRBV12-3 or TRBV12-4 with TRBJ1-5, with a tentative D call TRBD1 (5 bases). Sequencing was carried out using CD8+ T cells sorted from blood. The CDR3 reads CASTWGGSHQPQHF. In DNA, the CDR3 is TGTGCCAGCACTTGGGGGGGTTCCCATCAGCCCCAGCATTTT.